This TCR beta chain was recorded in a study of post-analysis software for immune sequencing data. As for the study in general: Secondary progressive, relapsing-remitting and progressive-relapsing multiple sclerosis were among the included disease courses. Study-level results: In multiple sclerosis, normalized Chao1 diversity was significantly below that of controls. Those samples that were prepared in the same batch co-clustered strongly by F measure. The study found TRBV5-6, TRBV5-1 and TRBV20-1 among 4 or 5 TRBV segments more frequent in patients than controls.

Included in the TCR beta cDNA libraries were unique molecular identifiers. Input of about 0.9 to 10 million T cells yielded 400,000 to 550,000 cDNA molecules. Each CDR3 protein is one row after TCRdb ran MiXCR on the PCR reads. The sample yields about 820,000 distinct CDR3 sequences, approximately 57% seen once. Between the trimmed V and J ends, which lost 5 bases and 4 bases, there was a span of 17 bases. Germline V gene data show CDR1 as SGHTA and CDR2 as FQGNSA. This CDR3 is 15 amino acids long. This clonotype came up a few times. Its antigen is still unknown. The clonotype comes from a girl between 10 and 17 years old with multiple sclerosis. Sequencing was carried out using blood. The chain recombines TRBV7-2 with TRBJ1-2; D is unclear. For the CDR3, the DNA is TGTGCCAGCAGCGGCCGATGGGGATCTGTCTATGGCTACACCTTC. Translating gives CASSGRWGSVYGYTF.